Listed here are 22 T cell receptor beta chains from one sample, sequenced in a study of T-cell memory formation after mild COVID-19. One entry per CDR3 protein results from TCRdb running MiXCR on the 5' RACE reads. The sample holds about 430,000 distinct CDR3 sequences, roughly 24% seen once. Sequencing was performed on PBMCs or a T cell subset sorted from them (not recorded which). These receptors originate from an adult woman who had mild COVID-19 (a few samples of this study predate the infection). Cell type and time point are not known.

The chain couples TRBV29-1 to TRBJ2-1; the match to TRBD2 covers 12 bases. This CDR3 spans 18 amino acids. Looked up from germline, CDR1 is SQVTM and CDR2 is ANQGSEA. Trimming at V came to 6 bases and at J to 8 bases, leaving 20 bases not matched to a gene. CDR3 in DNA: TGCAGCGTAATCCGCGACGTCCTACTAGCGGGAGGTGGGGATGAGCAGTTCTTC. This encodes CSVIRDVLLAGGGDEQFF.

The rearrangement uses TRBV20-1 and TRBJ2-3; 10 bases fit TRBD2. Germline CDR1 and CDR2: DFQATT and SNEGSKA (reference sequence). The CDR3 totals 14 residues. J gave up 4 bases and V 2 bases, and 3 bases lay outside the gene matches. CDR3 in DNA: TGCAGTGCTAGAACTAGCGGGACGCCAGATACGCAGTATTTT. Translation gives CSARTSGTPDTQYF.

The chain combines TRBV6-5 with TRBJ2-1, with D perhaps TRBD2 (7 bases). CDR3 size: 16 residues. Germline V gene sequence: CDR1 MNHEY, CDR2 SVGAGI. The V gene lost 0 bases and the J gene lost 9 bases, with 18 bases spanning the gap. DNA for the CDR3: TGTGCCAGCAGTTACTCAAAGGGGGGGTTGTTTACTGAGCAGTTCTTC. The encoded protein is CASSYSKGGLFTEQFF.

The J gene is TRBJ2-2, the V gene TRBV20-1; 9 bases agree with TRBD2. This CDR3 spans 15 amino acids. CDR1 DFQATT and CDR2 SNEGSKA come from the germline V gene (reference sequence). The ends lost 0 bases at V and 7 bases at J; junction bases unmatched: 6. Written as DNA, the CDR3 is TGCAGTGCTAGAGAACAGCGGGGGGCGGTCGGGGAGCTGTTTTTT. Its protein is CSAREQRGAVGELFF.

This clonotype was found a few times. The CDR3 region is CATSDFLNTEAFF. The CDR3 nucleotides are TGTGCCACCAGTGATTTTCTGAACACTGAAGCTTTCTTT. The J gene is TRBJ1-1, the V gene TRBV24-1; D call uncertain. CDR1 and CDR2 from the germline V gene are KGHDR and SFDVKD. This CDR3 has 13 residues. The V gene lost 1 base and the J gene lost 0 bases, with 2 bases spanning the gap.

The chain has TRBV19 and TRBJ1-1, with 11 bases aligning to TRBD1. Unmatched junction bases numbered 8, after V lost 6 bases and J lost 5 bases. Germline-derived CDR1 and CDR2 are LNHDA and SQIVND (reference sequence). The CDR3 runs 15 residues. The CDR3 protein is CASSGLGTGGTEAFF. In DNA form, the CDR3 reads TGTGCCAGTAGCGGACTAGGGACAGGGGGAACTGAAGCTTTCTTT.

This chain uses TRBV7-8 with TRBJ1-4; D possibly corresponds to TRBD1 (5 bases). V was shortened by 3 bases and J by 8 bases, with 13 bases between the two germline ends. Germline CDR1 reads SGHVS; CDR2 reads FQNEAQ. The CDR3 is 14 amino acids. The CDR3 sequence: CASSFSRAGEKLFF. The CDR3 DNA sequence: TGTGCCAGCAGCTTTTCCAGGGCAGGGGAAAAACTGTTTTTT. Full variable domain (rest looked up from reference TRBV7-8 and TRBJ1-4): GAGVSQSPRYKVAKRGQDVALRCDPISGHVSLFWYQQALGQGPEFLTYFQNEAQLDKSGLPSDRFFAERPEGSVSTLKIQRTQQEDSAVYLCASSFSRAGEKLFFGSGTQLSVL.

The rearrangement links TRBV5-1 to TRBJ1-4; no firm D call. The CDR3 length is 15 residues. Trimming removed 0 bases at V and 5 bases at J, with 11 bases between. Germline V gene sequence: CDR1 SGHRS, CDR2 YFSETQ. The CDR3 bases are TGCGCCAGCAGCTTGGAGTCAGCCTTAAATGAAAAACTGTTTTTT. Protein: CASSLESALNEKLFF.

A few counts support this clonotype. The CDR3 spells CSALFPRDGGETQYF. DNA for the CDR3: TGCAGTGCTCTCTTTCCTAGGGACGGGGGAGAGACCCAGTACTTC. The chain employs TRBV20-1 and TRBJ2-5, with D tentatively TRBD2 (6 bases). The ends were cut back, 5 bases at V and 4 bases at J, with 20 bases in the middle. The germline gives CDR1 DFQATT, CDR2 SNEGSKA (reference sequence). CDR3 length: 15 residues.

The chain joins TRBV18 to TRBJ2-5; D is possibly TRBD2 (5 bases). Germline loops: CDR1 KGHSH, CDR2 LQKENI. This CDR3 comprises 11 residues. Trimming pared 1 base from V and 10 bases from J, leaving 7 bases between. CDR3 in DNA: TGTGCCAGCTCACCACTCGAGGGCCAGTACTTC. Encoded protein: CASSPLEGQYF.

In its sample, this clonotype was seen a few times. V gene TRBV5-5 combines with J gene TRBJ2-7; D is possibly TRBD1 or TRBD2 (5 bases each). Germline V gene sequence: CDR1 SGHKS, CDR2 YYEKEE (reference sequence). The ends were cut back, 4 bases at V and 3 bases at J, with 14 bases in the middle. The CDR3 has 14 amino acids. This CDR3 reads CASSPGTAVYEQYF. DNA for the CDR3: TGTGCCAGCAGCCCCGGGACGGCTGTCTACGAGCAGTACTTC.

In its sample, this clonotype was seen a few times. CDR3 nucleotide sequence: TGCAGTGCTCATTCGTGGGATGGCTACACCTTC. Amino acids: CSAHSWDGYTF. This sequence joins TRBV20-1 and TRBJ1-2; no clear D. CDR1 and CDR2 (germline): DFQATT, SNEGSKA (reference sequence). Trimming removed 5 bases at V and 6 bases at J, with 10 bases between. The CDR3 sequence is 11 residues long.

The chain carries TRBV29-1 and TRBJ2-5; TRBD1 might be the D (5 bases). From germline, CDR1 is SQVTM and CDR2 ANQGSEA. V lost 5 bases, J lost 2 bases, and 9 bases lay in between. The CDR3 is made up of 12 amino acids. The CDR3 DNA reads TGCAGCGTTTCACGACAGCAAGAGACCCAGTACTTC. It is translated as CSVSRQQETQYF.

CDR3 region: CASQGRVSYEQYF. CDR3 sequence (DNA): TGTGCCAGCCAAGGACGGGTCTCCTACGAGCAGTACTTC. The chain has TRBV12-3 or TRBV12-4 and TRBJ2-7; D is ambiguous. The CDR3 runs 13 residues. V lost 8 bases, J lost 0 bases, and 11 bases lay in between.

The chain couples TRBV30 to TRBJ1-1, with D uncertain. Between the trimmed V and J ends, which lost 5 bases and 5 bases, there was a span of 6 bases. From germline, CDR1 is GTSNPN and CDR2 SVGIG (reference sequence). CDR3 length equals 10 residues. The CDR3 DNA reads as TGTGCCTGGGAGCGGACTGAAGCTTTCTTT. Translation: CAWERTEAFF.

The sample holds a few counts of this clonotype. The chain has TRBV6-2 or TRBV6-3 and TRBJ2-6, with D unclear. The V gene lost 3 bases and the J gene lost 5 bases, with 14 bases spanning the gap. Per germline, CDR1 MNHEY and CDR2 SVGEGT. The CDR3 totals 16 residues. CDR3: CASSYVGSSRANVLTF. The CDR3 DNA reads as TGTGCCAGCAGTTATGTTGGCAGCTCCAGGGCCAACGTCCTGACTTTC.

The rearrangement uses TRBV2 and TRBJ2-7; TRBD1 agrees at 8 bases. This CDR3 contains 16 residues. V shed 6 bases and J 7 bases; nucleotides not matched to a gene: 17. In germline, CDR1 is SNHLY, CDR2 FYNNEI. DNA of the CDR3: TGTGCCAGCAGCCGTACGACTGGACAGGGATCTGGAGAGCAGTACTTC. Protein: CASSRTTGQGSGEQYF.

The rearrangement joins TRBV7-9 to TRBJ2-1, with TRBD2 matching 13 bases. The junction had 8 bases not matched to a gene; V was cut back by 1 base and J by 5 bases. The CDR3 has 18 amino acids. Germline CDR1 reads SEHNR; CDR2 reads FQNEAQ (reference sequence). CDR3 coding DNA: TGTGCCAGCAGCTTAGAACTAGCGGGAGGGCCGGTCGACAATGAGCAGTTCTTC. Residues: CASSLELAGGPVDNEQFF.

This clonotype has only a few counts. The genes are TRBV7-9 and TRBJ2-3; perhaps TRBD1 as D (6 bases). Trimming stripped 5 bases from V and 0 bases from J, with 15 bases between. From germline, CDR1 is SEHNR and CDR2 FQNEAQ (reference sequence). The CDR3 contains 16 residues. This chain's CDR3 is CASSSLGAPSTDTQYF. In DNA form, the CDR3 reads TGTGCCAGCAGCAGTCTGGGGGCTCCTAGCACAGATACGCAGTATTTT.

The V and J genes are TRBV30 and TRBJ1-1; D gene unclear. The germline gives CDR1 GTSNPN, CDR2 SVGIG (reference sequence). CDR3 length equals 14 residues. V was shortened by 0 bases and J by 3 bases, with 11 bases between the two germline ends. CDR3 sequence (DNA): TGTGCCTGGAGTGTACGCCCCTCGGACACTGAAGCTTTCTTT. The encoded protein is CAWSVRPSDTEAFF. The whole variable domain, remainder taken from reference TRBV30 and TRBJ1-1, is SQTIHQWPATLVQPVGSPLSLECTVEGTSNPNLYWYRQAAGRGLQLLFYSVGIGQISSEVPQNLSASRPQDRQFILSSKKLLLSDSGFYLCAWSVRPSDTEAFFGQGTRLTVV.

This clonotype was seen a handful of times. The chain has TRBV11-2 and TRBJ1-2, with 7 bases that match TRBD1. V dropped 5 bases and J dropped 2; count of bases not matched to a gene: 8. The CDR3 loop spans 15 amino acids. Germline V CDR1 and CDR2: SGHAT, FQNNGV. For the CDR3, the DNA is TGTGCCAGCAGCCCGACAGGGAGCAGAAACTATGGCTACACCTTC. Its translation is CASSPTGSRNYGYTF.

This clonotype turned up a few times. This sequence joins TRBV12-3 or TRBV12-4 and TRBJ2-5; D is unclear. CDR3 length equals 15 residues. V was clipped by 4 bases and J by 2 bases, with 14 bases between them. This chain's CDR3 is CASSSPGSRQETQYF. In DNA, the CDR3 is TGTGCCAGCAGTTCCCCGGGTAGCAGGCAAGAGACCCAGTACTTC.